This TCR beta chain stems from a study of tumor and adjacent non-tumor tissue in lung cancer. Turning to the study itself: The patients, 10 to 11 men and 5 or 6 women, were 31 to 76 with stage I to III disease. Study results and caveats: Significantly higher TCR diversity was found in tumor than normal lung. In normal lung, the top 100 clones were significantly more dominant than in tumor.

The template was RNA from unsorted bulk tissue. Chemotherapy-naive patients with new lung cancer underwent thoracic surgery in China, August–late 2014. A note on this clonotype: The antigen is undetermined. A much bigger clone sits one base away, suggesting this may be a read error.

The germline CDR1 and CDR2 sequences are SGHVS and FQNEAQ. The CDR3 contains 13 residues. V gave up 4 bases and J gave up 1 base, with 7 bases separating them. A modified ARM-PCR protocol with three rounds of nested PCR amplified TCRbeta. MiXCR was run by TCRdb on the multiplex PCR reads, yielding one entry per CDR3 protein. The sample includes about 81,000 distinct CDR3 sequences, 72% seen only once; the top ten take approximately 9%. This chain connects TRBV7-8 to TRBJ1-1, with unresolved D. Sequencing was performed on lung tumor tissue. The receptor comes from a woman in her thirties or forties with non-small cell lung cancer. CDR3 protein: CASSYGRNTEAFF. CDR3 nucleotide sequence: TGTGCCAGCAGCTATGGGAGGAACACTGAAGCTTTCTTT.